This entry lists 23 T cell receptor beta chains sequenced from one sample in a study of blood T cell repertoires in COVID-19. Profiled with immunoSEQ multiplex PCR; TCRdb holds only in-frame clones, not every one. Among tens of thousands of clones listed, 90% were seen once. The sample was peripheral blood. Every receptor here comes from a human donor in a cohort sampled during active COVID-19.

The chain links TRBV25-1 to TRBJ1-6; 9 nucleotides align to TRBD1. Germline assignment: CDR1 MGHDK and CDR2 SYGVNS. Trimming at V came to 6 bases and at J to 7 bases, leaving 4 bases not matched to a gene. The CDR3 spans 14 residues. For the CDR3, the DNA is TGTGCCAGCAGGGAGGGACAGGGCAATTCACCCCTCCACTTT. It encodes CASREGQGNSPLHF.

This chain links TRBV6-4 with TRBJ2-7; no reliable D call. The V gene's germline CDR1 is MRHNA and CDR2 SNTAGT. Trimming took 2 bases from V and 3 from J, leaving 8 bases between them. CDR3 size: 13 residues. CDR3 DNA sequence: TGTGCCAGCAGTGACCAGGCCGGCTACGAGCAGTACTTC. Its protein is CASSDQAGYEQYF.

The chain is built from TRBV12-3 or TRBV12-4 and TRBJ1-2; no firm D call. The CDR3 runs 12 residues. Deletions cut 1 base from V and 4 bases from J, with 4 bases between. The CDR3 loop reads CASSLGPYGYTF. The CDR3, as DNA: TGTGCCAGCAGTTTAGGGCCCTATGGCTACACCTTC.

J is TRBJ2-5 and V is TRBV6-1, with D perhaps TRBD1 (6 bases). The CDR3 has 15 residues. Germline-derived CDR1 and CDR2 are MNHNS and SASEGT. Trimming removed 1 base from V and 5 bases from J, with 14 bases in between. The CDR3 DNA sequence: TGTGCCAGCAGTGAAGGCTGGGCCACAGGGGAGACCCAGTACTTC. This sequence encodes CASSEGWATGETQYF.

The rearrangement uses TRBV2 and TRBJ2-3; 10 bases match TRBD2. The CDR3 is 16 amino acids. CDR1 and CDR2 (germline): SNHLY, FYNNEI. V shed 4 bases, J shed 3 bases, and the junction held 7 bases outside the gene matches. The CDR3 DNA sequence: TGTGCCAGCAGTGCCGAAGCGGGAGGGTTGACAGATACGCAGTATTTT. It encodes CASSAEAGGLTDTQYF.

This sequence joins TRBV5-1 and TRBJ2-7; 11 positions agree with TRBD1. CDR1 is SGHRS, CDR2 YFSETQ, per germline. The trim removed 4 bases at V and 6 bases at J, leaving 6 bases unmatched. The CDR3 has 14 residues. The CDR3 bases are TGCGCCAGCAGCCCCGGGACAGGGGGATTCGAGCAGTACTTC. Translating gives CASSPGTGGFEQYF. Using reference TRBV5-1 and TRBJ2-7 for the parts outside the CDR3, the full variable domain is KAGVTQTPRYLIKTRGQQVTLSCSPISGHRSVSWYQQTPGQGLQFLFEYFSETQRNKGNFPGRFSGRQFSNSRSEMNVSTLELGDSALYLCASSPGTGGFEQYFGPGTRLTVT.

The chain links TRBV10-3 to TRBJ2-5, with D possibly TRBD2 on 6 matching bases. Trimming removed 8 bases from V and 7 bases from J, with 14 bases in between. From germline, CDR1 is ENHRY and CDR2 SYGVKD. The length of the CDR3 is 12 residues. Written as DNA, the CDR3 is TGTGCCATCTCGGGGGTACTGCCGACCCAGTACTTC. This codes for CAISGVLPTQYF.

The chain recombines TRBV5-1 with TRBJ2-7; TRBD2 is a possible D gene (6 bases). Trimming took off 0 bases at V and 1 base at J, with 11 bases between the two ends. CDR3 length: 15 residues. Per the germline V gene, CDR1 is SGHRS and CDR2 is YFSETQ. The CDR3 protein is CASSLVAGPSYEQYF. CDR3 in DNA: TGCGCCAGCAGCTTGGTGGCGGGACCTTCCTACGAGCAGTACTTC.

The V gene is TRBV5-1, the J gene TRBJ2-5; D ambiguous. Trimming removed 0 bases from V and 1 base from J, with 4 bases in between. Per the germline V gene, CDR1 is SGHRS and CDR2 is YFSETQ. The CDR3 covers 13 residues. The CDR3 nucleotides read TGCGCCAGCAGCTTGGTTCGCCAAGAGACCCAGTACTTC. It specifies CASSLVRQETQYF.

This clone showed up just once. V is TRBV30 and J is TRBJ1-1; D remains ambiguous. The CDR3 contains 10 residues. Germline CDR1 reads GTSNPN; CDR2 reads SVGIG (reference sequence). V lost 7 bases to trimming and J lost 6 bases, with 9 bases between them. The CDR3 here is CAFQRAEAFF. The CDR3 DNA sequence: TGTGCCTTCCAGCGGGCTGAAGCTTTCTTT.

The chain recombines TRBV5-4 with TRBJ2-1, with 7 bases identical to TRBD1. The junction had 4 bases not matched to a gene; V was cut back by 9 bases and J by 1 base. Per the germline V gene, CDR1 is SGHNT and CDR2 is YYREEE (reference sequence). This CDR3 spans 13 amino acids. The CDR3: CATTGDSYNEQFF. CDR3 in DNA: TGTGCCACTACAGGGGATTCCTACAATGAGCAGTTCTTC.

The chain joins TRBV7-9 to TRBJ1-5; 7 nucleotides agree with TRBD1. There are 15 residues in the CDR3. Trimming at V came to 4 bases and at J to 2 bases, leaving 5 bases not matched to a gene. Per the germline V gene, CDR1 is SEHNR and CDR2 is FQNEAQ (reference sequence). CDR3 nucleotides: TGTGCCAGCAGCTCCCAGGGGGGTGGCAATCAGCCCCAGCATTTT. Translating it yields CASSSQGGGNQPQHF.

This clone showed up just once. The chain joins TRBV19 to TRBJ2-1; 12 bases fit TRBD2. The CDR3 has 17 amino acids. The V and J ends lost 4 bases and 1 base, in that order; junction bases with no gene match: 5. Germline CDR1 and CDR2: LNHDA and SQIVND (reference sequence). CDR3 in amino acids: CASSTQTSGSSYNEQFF. DNA of the CDR3: TGTGCCAGTAGTACCCAGACTAGCGGGAGTTCCTACAATGAGCAGTTCTTC.

This clone has a single count. V is TRBV18 and J is TRBJ1-2; D not certain. Germline CDR1 is KGHSH and CDR2 is LQKENI. Trimming took 0 bases from V and 2 from J, leaving 10 bases between them. The CDR3 extends over 15 amino acids. Here the CDR3 DNA reads TGTGCCAGCTCACCACCGAACAGTTTGAACTATGGCTACACCTTC. It specifies CASSPPNSLNYGYTF.

The chain is built from TRBV9 and TRBJ1-6; 7 bases agree with TRBD1. Germline V gene lookup returns CDR1 SGDLS and CDR2 YYNGEE. J lost 6 bases, V lost 3 bases, and 6 bases had no gene match. This CDR3 spans 15 amino acids. DNA for the CDR3: TGTGCCAGCAGCGCAACAGGGGCGGGTAATTCACCCCTCCACTTT. Residues: CASSATGAGNSPLHF.

This chain uses TRBV6-1 with TRBJ2-1; a weak D match, TRBD2 (6 bases). The CDR3 is 13 amino acids. CDR1 is MNHNS, CDR2 SASEGT, per germline. V dropped 3 bases and J dropped 4 bases, with 7 bases sitting between them. The CDR3 DNA reads as TGTGCCAGCAGTGAGGCGGGGTACAATGAGCAGTTCTTC. It yields the protein CASSEAGYNEQFF.

This chain connects TRBV7-3 to TRBJ2-7; no firm D call. This CDR3 has 13 residues. V lost 5 bases to trimming and J lost 3 bases, with 11 bases between them. The germline gives CDR1 SGHTA, CDR2 FQGTGA. The chain's CDR3 is CASSQAPSYEQYF. The DNA for the CDR3 is TGTGCCAGCAGCCAGGCCCCAAGCTACGAGCAGTACTTC.

This chain uses TRBV18 with TRBJ1-5; 7 bases align to TRBD1. The germline V gene has CDR1 KGHSH and CDR2 LQKENI. V lost 6 bases to trimming and J lost 8 bases; unmatched junction nucleotides: 4. The CDR3 has 12 amino acids. The CDR3, as DNA: TGTGCCAGCTCGTCTGGGACAGAGCCCCAGCATTTT. It is translated as CASSSGTEPQHF.

J is TRBJ2-2 and V is TRBV7-3, with a weak D call TRBD1 (5 bases). Germline lookup yields CDR1 SGHTA and CDR2 FQGTGA. V was pared by 2 bases and J by 2 bases, with 9 bases between. The CDR3 covers 15 residues. CDR3 in amino acids: CASSLGTGNTGELFF. The CDR3, as DNA: TGTGCCAGCAGCTTAGGAACAGGAAACACCGGGGAGCTGTTTTTT.

The gene calls are TRBV12-3 or TRBV12-4 and TRBJ2-5, with D possibly being TRBD1 (6 bases). Trimming took 6 bases from V and 7 from J, leaving 15 bases between them. The CDR3 extends over 13 amino acids. The CDR3 loop is CASRWTVSGTQYF. The CDR3 nucleotides are TGTGCCAGCAGGTGGACAGTCTCTGGGACCCAGTACTTC.

The rearrangement joins TRBV7-2 to TRBJ1-2; 8 nucleotides line up with TRBD1. CDR3 length: 16 residues. With V trimmed by 4 bases and J by 0 bases, 7 bases remained unmatched. Germline CDR1 and CDR2: SGHTA and FQGNSA. The CDR3 DNA sequence: TGTGCCAGCAGCTCGAGCAGGGGGCCCCCTAACTATGGCTACACCTTC. Translation gives CASSSSRGPPNYGYTF.

The genes are TRBV29-1 and TRBJ2-3, with 8 positions matching TRBD1. Losses at the gene ends were 1 base for V and 4 bases for J; bases not matched to a gene: 7. The CDR3 is 15 residues long. Germline assignment: CDR1 SQVTM and CDR2 ANQGSEA. The CDR3 DNA is TGCAGCGTTGAAGGACGGGGCAGGGGGCCAGATACGCAGTATTTT. This codes for CSVEGRGRGPDTQYF.

The V gene is TRBV28, the J gene TRBJ1-2; 12 bases match TRBD1. Germline V gives CDR1 MDHEN, CDR2 SYDVKM. V gave up 2 bases and J gave up 5 bases; unmatched junction bases: 6. The CDR3 totals 16 residues. The CDR3: CASSLGTGGAEYGYTF. The CDR3 DNA follows: TGTGCCAGCAGTTTAGGGACAGGGGGCGCGGAGTATGGCTACACCTTC.